This T cell receptor (beta chain) was sequenced during a study of T cell repertoires in cytomegalovirus infection. Study-wide background: The public TCR beta signatures pointed to both CMV infection and matching HLA type. Study results and limitations: Cumulative public TCR beta family frequency identified CMV carriers with the relevant HLA. The response measured ex vivo was dominated by TCR beta clonotypes (HLA-C-restricted and CMV-specific).

On this clonotype: Its antigen is not identified.

TCRdb re-called the reads with MiXCR, one entry per CDR3 protein. The sample holds about 400,000 distinct CDR3 sequences, 15% to 20% seen once. CDR1 is KGHSH, CDR2 LQKENI, per germline. The CDR3 is 15 residues long. Unmatched junction bases numbered 6, after V lost 5 bases and J lost 1 base. V is TRBV18 and J is TRBJ2-3; the match to TRBD1 covers 7 bases. Sequencing used PBMCs. The sequence was obtained from a human donor in good health (CMV status not recorded). Some clones in this sample may be carry-over from other donors' samples. The CDR3 DNA follows: TGTGCCAGCTCAACCCGACAGGGTGGCACAGATACGCAGTATTTT. This translates into CASSTRQGGTDTQYF.